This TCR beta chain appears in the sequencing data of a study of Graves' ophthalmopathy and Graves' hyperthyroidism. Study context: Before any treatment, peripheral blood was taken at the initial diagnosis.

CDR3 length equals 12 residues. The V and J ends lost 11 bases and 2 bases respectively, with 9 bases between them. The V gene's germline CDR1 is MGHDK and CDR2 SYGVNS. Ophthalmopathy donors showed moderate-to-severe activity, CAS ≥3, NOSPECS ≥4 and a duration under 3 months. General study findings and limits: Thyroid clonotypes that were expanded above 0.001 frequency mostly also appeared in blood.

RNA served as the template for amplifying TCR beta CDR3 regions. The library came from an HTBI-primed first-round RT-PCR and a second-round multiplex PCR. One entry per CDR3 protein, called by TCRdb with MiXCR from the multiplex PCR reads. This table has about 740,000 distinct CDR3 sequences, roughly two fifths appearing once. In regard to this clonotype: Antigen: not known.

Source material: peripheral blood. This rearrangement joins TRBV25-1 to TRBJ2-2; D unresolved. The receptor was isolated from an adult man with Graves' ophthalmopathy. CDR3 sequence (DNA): TGTGCCTGGAGTAGTAACACCGGGGAGCTGTTTTTT. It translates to CAWSSNTGELFF. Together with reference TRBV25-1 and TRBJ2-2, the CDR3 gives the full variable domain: EADIYQTPRYLVIGTGKKITLECSQTMGHDKMYWYQQDPGMELHLIHYSYGVNSTEKGDLSSESTVSRIRTEHFPLTLESARPSHTSQYLCAWSSNTGELFFGEGSRLTVL.